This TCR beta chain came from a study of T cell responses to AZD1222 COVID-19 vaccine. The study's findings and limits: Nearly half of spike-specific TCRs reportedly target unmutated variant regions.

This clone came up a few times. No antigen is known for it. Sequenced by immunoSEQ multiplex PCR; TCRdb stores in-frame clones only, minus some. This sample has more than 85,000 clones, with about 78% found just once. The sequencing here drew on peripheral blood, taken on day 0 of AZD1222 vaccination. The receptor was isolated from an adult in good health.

The CDR3 sequence: CAWSKQGSPLHF. The CDR3, as DNA: TGTGCCTGGAGCAAACAGGGTTCACCCCTCCACTTT. This chain links TRBV30 with TRBJ1-6; D might be TRBD1 (6 bases). The germline V gene has CDR1 GTSNPN and CDR2 SVGIG (reference sequence). The length of the CDR3 is 12 residues. Trimming took 3 bases from V and 9 from J, leaving 9 bases between them. The full variable domain, in which reference TRBV30 and TRBJ1-6 provide the parts outside the CDR3, is SQTIHQWPATLVQPVGSPLSLECTVEGTSNPNLYWYRQAAGRGLQLLFYSVGIGQISSEVPQNLSASRPQDRQFILSSKKLLLSDSGFYLCAWSKQGSPLHFGNGTRLTVT.